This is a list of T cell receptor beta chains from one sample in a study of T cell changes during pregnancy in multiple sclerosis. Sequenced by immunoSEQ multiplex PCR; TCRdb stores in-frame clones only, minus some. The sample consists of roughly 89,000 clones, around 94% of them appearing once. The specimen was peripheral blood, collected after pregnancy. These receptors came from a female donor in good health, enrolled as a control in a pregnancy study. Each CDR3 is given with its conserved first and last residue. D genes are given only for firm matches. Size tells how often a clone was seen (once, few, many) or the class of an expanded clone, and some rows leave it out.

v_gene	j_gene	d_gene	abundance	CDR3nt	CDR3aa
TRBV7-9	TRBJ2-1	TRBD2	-	TGTGCCAGCAGCTTAGAGAGGCCTAGCGGGGCGGGTGAGCAGTTCTTC	CASSLERPSGAGEQFF
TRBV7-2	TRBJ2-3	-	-	TGTGCCAGCAGCCTTAGGGCGGGATCGGGCACAGATACGCAGTATTTT	CASSLRAGSGTDTQYF
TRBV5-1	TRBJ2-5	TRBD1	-	TGCGCCAGCAGCTCGACAGGGAGCCAAGAGACCCAGTACTTC	CASSSTGSQETQYF
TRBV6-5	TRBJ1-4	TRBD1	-	TGTGCCAGCAGCCCTTCCGGGACAGGAGATGAAAAACTGTTTTTT	CASSPSGTGDEKLFF
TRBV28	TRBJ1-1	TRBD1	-	TGTGCCAGCAGTCAAAGGACAGGGCTTTTTATGATGGCTTTCTTT	CASSQRTGLFMMAFF
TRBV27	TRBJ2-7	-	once	TGTGCCAGCAGTTTAGGGGCGGACACTCCCTACGAGCAGTACTTC	CASSLGADTPYEQYF
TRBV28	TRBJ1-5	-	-	TGTGCCAGCGGCATGGTTGGGCAGGGGAGGGGTCAGCCCCAGCATTTT	CASGMVGQGRGQPQHF
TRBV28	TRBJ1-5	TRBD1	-	TGTGCCAGCAGTTGGAACAGGGGGCCCAATCAGCCCCAGCATTTT	CASSWNRGPNQPQHF
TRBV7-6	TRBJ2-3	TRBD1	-	TGTGCCAGCAGCCGACAGGGGCCGGCAGATACGCAGTATTTT	CASSRQGPADTQYF
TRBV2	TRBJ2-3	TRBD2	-	TGTGCCAGCAGTGAAAGGGGAGGGGTTACGCAGTATTTT	CASSERGGVTQYF
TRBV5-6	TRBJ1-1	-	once	TGTGCCAGCAGCCCAGCAGCCAAACCCGGGACTGAAGCTTTCTTT	CASSPAAKPGTEAFF
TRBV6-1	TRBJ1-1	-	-	TGTGCCAGCAGTGCGGGATTGGGATCCACTGAAGCTTTCTTT	CASSAGLGSTEAFF
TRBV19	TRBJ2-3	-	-	TGTGCCAGTAGGTCCCAGGGTGGCACAGATACGCAGTATTTT	CASRSQGGTDTQYF
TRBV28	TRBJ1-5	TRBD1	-	TGTGCCAGCAACCGGGACAGTAGCAATCAGCCCCAGCATTTT	CASNRDSSNQPQHF
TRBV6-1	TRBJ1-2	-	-	TGTGCCAGCAGTGAACTAGGGAGGTGGGGCTACACCTTC	CASSELGRWGYTF
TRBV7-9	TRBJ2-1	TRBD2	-	TGTGCCAGCCGGTGGACTAGCGGACCCCAGGGGTCCTACAATGAGCAGTTCTTC	CASRWTSGPQGSYNEQFF
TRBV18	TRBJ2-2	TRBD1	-	TGTGCCAGCTCACCGCCGGGACAGGGGATGGACGGGGAGCTGTTTTTT	CASSPPGQGMDGELFF
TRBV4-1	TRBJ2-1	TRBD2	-	TGCGCCAGCAGCCCTCGAGGGACTAGCGGGGGCGTCGTCCCCAATGAGCAGTTCTTC	CASSPRGTSGGVVPNEQFF
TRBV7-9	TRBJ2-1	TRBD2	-	TGTGCCAGCAGCTTAAAGAGGCAGGGACTAGCGAGCTCCTACAATGAGCAGTTCTTC	CASSLKRQGLASSYNEQFF